A selection of T cell receptor beta chains follows, all from one sample in a study of T cell repertoires in cytomegalovirus infection. These receptors' targets are unknown. MiXCR, applied by TCRdb to the reads, yields one record per CDR3 protein. In the table there are about 920,000 distinct CDR3 sequences, approximately 31% of which are singletons. The sequences come from cultured CD8+ T cells from PBMCs, collected from culture after CMV antigen stimulation. These receptors all come from a human donor in good health (CMV status not recorded). Some clones in this sample may be carry-over from other donors' samples. CDR3s include the opening cysteine and the closing phenylalanine or tryptophan. D genes are given only for firm matches. Rows may omit the clone size; those that give it use once, few, many or a size class.

D	size	V	J	DNA	CDR3
-	many	TRBV7-9	TRBJ2-1	TGTGCCAGCAGCTCCACATGGGATGAGCAGTTCTTC	CASSSTWDEQFF
-	few	TRBV27	TRBJ1-2	TGTGCCAGCAGTGAGGGACTCCGGAAGGGCTACACCTTC	CASSEGLRKGYTF
-	few	TRBV25-1	TRBJ1-1	TGTGCCAGCAGTGATAGGGGCAGGAGGAGTTCTACTGAAGCTTTCTTT	CASSDRGRRSSTEAFF
-	once	TRBV27	TRBJ1-1	TGTGCCAGCCAGACGGGGGGATCGACTGAAGCTTTCTTT	CASQTGGSTEAFF
TRBD2	-	TRBV28	TRBJ2-1	TGTGCCAGCAGAGTGAGCGGGGGGACCTACAATGAGCAGTTCTTC	CASRVSGGTYNEQFF
-	-	TRBV7-6	TRBJ2-2	TGTGCCAGCAGCTTACTAGGGGAGGATACCGGGGAGCTGTTTTTT	CASSLLGEDTGELFF
-	many	TRBV7-6	TRBJ1-2	TGTGCCAGCAGCTTAGATAACTATGGCTACACCTTC	CASSLDNYGYTF
-	-	TRBV12-3/TRBV12-4	TRBJ1-1	TGTGCCAGCAGCCCCCGGCTTGTAGGGGCGGTTACTGCTTTCTTT	CASSPRLVGAVTAFF
TRBD1	many	TRBV12-3/TRBV12-4	TRBJ2-6	TGTGCCAGCAGTTTGACAGGGCCTGGGGCCAACGTCCTGACTTTC	CASSLTGPGANVLTF
TRBD1	-	TRBV10-3	TRBJ2-1	TGTGCCATCAGTGAGTCCGGGACAGACTACAATGAGCAGTTCTTC	CAISESGTDYNEQFF
TRBD1	many	TRBV7-9	TRBJ2-1	TGTGCCAGCACCCGACAGGGGCCGTACAATGAGCAGTTCTTC	CASTRQGPYNEQFF
-	many	TRBV7-8	TRBJ1-1	TGTGCCAGCAGCTTAGCAGGGGCCGGATTCATGAACACTGAAGCTTTCTTT	CASSLAGAGFMNTEAFF
-	few	TRBV19	TRBJ1-2	TGTGCCAGTACAGGAGGAAACTATGGCTACACCTTC	CASTGGNYGYTF
-	few	TRBV19	TRBJ1-1	TGTGCCAGTAGAGCGGGTGCGGACTTTGACACTGAAGCTTTCTTT	CASRAGADFDTEAFF
-	-	TRBV7-9	TRBJ1-3	TGTGCCAGCAGCTTAGCCGTCGGGCTCCTGGTGGGAAACACCATATATTTT	CASSLAVGLLVGNTIYF
-	-	TRBV6-2/TRBV6-3	TRBJ1-1	TGTGCCAGCAGTCCGGAAGGTGGGGGGAGCACTGAAGCTTTCTTT	CASSPEGGGSTEAFF
-	few	TRBV9	TRBJ1-2	TGTGCCAGCAGCGGTCACAGGGTCTATGGCTACACCTTC	CASSGHRVYGYTF
-	once	TRBV6-5	TRBJ2-3	TGTGCCACCGGTCCCTGGATGGATACGCAGTATTTT	CATGPWMDTQYF
TRBD2	few	TRBV7-6	TRBJ2-5	TGTGCCAGCAGCTTCGGACTAGCGGGGGGGCAGACCCAGTACTTC	CASSFGLAGGQTQYF
TRBD1	few	TRBV19	TRBJ2-7	TGTGCCAGTAGTATCACCCGGGCAGGGGGCAACGAGCAGTACTTC	CASSITRAGGNEQYF
TRBD1	-	TRBV7-6	TRBJ1-2	TGTGCCAGCAGCTCTACAGGGGATGTTTTTGGCTACACCTTC	CASSSTGDVFGYTF
-	many	TRBV6-2/TRBV6-3	TRBJ1-1	TGTGCCAGCAGTTATACGGCAGGGTTGAACACTGAAGCTTTCTTT	CASSYTAGLNTEAFF
-	many	TRBV7-9	TRBJ2-1	TGTGCCAGCAGCTTTCCGGATGAGCAGTTCTTC	CASSFPDEQFF
-	-	TRBV6-2/TRBV6-3	TRBJ1-1	TGTGCCAGCAGTTACAACGTGAGAGAAGCTTTCTTT	CASSYNVREAFF
-	-	TRBV27	TRBJ1-5	TGTGCCAGCAGCGGGATGAATAGCAATCAGCCCCAGCATTTT	CASSGMNSNQPQHF
-	many	TRBV7-2	TRBJ1-1	TGTGCCAGCAGCTTAAACACCCGCTTTGGAGAAGCTTTCTTT	CASSLNTRFGEAFF
-	-	TRBV28	TRBJ1-1	TGTGCCAGCAGACAGGACCGAGGCAACACTGAAGCTTTCTTT	CASRQDRGNTEAFF
TRBD1	once	TRBV29-1	TRBJ1-2	TGCAGCGTGGACAGGGTTGGCTACACCTTC	CSVDRVGYTF
TRBD1	-	TRBV7-9	TRBJ1-1	TGTGCCAGCAGCACTAAGACGACAGGGCACACTGAAGCTTTCTTT	CASSTKTTGHTEAFF
-	-	TRBV10-1	TRBJ1-1	TGCACCAGCAGTGAAAGCGGTGAAGCTTTCTTT	CTSSESGEAFF
-	few	TRBV9	TRBJ1-2	TGTGCCTCGTTTGGGACGGAAGGGGGCTACACCTTC	CASFGTEGGYTF
TRBD1	-	TRBV27	TRBJ2-1	TGTGCCAGCAGTGAGACAGGGGCGGGTGGCGGCTACAATGAGCAGTTCTTC	CASSETGAGGGYNEQFF
-	many	TRBV6-4	TRBJ2-1	TGTGCCAGCAGTACCAGGGCAGGGAGCTCCTACAATGAGCAGTTCTTC	CASSTRAGSSYNEQFF
-	few	TRBV6-6	TRBJ2-2	TGTGCCAGCAGTTACCCGAGCGCGCTAGAAGGTCGATCCGGGCTGAACACCGGGGAGCTGTTTTTT	CASSYPSALEGRSGLNTGELFF
-	few	TRBV19	TRBJ2-2	TGTGCCAGTAGAAGGCACACCGGGGAGCTGTTTTTT	CASRRHTGELFF
-	few	TRBV25-1	TRBJ2-5	TGTGCCAGCAGTGACCAGGGGAGTCAAGAGACCCAGTACTTC	CASSDQGSQETQYF
-	few	TRBV6-2/TRBV6-3	TRBJ2-5	TGTGCCAGCAGATTGACTGGTACCCAAGAGACCCAGTACTTC	CASRLTGTQETQYF
-	-	TRBV4-3	TRBJ1-2	TGCGCCAGCAGCCAAGATCCCCTGACAAGCTACTATGGCTACGCCTTC	CASSQDPLTSYYGYAF
TRBD1	-	TRBV6-6	TRBJ2-5	TGTGCCAGCAGGGATCAGAGGGGACAGGCCTCAGGGGTCCAGTACTTC	CASRDQRGQASGVQYF
-	few	TRBV7-9	TRBJ2-1	TGTGCCAGCAGCTTAGTTGAGGGGGACGATGAGCAGTTCTTC	CASSLVEGDDEQFF
-	-	TRBV7-3	TRBJ2-6	TGTGCCAGCAGCTTATTAGGGGTAGGGGCCAACGTCCTGACTTTC	CASSLLGVGANVLTF
-	-	TRBV4-2	TRBJ1-5	TGTGCCAGCAGCCACTCCGGGACGCGGCGCGATCAGCCCCAGCATTTT	CASSHSGTRRDQPQHF
-	few	TRBV19	TRBJ2-2	TGTGCCAGTAGTATAGTGAGAGGGGGAGACAGACCGAACACCGGGGAGCTGTTTTTT	CASSIVRGGDRPNTGELFF